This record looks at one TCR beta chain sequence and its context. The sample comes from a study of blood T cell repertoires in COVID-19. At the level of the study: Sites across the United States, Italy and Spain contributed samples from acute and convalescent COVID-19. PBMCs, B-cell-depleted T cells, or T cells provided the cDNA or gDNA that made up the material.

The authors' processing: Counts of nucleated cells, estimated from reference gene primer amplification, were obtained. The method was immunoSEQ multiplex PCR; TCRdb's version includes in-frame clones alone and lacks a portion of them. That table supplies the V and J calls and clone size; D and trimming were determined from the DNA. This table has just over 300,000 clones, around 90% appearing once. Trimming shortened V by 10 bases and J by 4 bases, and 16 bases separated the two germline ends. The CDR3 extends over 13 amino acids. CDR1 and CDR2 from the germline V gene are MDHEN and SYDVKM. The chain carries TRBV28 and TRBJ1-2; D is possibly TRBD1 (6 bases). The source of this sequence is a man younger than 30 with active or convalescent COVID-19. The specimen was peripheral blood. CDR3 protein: CATEPGQTYGYTF. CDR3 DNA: TGTGCCACCGAACCGGGACAAACCTATGGCTACACCTTC.